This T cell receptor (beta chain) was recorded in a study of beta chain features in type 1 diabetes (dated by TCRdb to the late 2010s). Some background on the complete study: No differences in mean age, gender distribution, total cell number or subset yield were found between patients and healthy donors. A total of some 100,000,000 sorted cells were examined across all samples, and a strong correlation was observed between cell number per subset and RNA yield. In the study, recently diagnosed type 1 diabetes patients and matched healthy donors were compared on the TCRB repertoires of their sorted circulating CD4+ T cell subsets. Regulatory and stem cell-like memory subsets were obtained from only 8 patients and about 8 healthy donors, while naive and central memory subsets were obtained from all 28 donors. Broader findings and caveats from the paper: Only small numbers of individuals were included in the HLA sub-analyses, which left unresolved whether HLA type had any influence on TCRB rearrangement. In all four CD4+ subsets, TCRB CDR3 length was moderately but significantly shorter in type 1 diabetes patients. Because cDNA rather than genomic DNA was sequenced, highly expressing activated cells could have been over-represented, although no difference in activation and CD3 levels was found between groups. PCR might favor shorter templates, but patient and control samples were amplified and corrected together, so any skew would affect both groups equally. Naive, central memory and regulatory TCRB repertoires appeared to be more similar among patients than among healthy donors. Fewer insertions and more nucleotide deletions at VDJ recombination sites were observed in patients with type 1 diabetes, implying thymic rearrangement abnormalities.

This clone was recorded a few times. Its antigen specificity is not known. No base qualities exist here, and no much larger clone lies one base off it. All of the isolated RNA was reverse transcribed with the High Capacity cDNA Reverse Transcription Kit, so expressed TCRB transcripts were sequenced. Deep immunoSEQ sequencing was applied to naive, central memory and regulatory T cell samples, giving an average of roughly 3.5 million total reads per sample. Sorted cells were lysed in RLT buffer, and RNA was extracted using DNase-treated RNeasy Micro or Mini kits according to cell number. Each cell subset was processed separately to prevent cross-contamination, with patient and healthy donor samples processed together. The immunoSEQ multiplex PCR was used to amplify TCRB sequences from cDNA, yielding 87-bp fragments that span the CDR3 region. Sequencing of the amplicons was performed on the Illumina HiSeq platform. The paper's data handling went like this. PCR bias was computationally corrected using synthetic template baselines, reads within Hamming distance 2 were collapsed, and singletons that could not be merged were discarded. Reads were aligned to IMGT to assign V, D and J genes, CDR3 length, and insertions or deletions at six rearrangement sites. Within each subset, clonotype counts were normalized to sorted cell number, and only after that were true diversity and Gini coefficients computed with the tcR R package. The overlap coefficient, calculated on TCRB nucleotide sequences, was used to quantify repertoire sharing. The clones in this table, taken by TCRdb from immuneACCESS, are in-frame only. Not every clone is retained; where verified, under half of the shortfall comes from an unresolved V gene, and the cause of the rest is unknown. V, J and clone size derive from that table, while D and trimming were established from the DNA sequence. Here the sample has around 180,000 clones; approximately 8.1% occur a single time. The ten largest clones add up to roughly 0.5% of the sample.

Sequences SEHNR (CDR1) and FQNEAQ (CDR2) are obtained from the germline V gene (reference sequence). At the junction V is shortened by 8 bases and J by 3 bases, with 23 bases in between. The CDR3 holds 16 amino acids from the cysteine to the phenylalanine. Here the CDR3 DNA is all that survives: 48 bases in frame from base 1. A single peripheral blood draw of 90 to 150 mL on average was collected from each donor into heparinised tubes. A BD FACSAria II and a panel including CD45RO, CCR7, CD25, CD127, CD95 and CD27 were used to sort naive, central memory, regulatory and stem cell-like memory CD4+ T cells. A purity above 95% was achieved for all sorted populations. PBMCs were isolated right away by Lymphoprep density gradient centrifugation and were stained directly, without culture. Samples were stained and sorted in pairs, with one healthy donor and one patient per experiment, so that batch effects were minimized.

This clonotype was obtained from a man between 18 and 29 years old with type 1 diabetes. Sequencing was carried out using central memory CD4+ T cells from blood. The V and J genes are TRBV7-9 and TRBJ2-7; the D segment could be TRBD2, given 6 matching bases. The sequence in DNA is TGTGCCAGCGTCCGGGGCGGGGCAGGGACGATCTACGAGCAGTACTTC. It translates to CASVRGGAGTIYEQYF.